The 14 T cell receptor beta chains reported below all come from one sample, sequenced in a study of cytomegalovirus exposure and HLA in healthy donors (dated by TCRdb to the late 2010s). The library was obtained by the immunoSEQ multiplex PCR assay. A mixture of 60 forward primers for TCR Vbeta segments and 13 reverse primers for TCR Jbeta segments was used in the multiplex PCR. The immuneACCESS repertoire file appears here via TCRdb, limited to in-frame rearrangements. These files lack a portion of the clones; in checked studies, under half of the deficit traces to unresolved V genes, and the cause of the others is not known. The table for this sample lists more than 140,000 clones; over 75% of them were counted only once. The ten most abundant clones make up about 5.6% of the sample. The sequenced material came from PBMCs. Receptors originate from a man in his thirties or forties in good health and CMV-seropositive.

Comments on this clone: Other DNA sequences within the sample encode an identical CDR3. The chain couples TRBV5-4 to TRBJ2-7; 7 bases agree with TRBD1. CDR1 is SGHNT, CDR2 YYREEE, per germline (reference sequence). This CDR3 is built from 14 residues. With V trimmed by 0 bases and J by 0 bases, 0 bases remained unmatched. The CDR3: CASSLDRGSYEQYF. CDR3 nucleotide sequence: TGTGCCAGCAGCTTGGACAGGGGCTCCTACGAGCAGTACTTC. The complete variable domain, with remaining parts taken from reference TRBV5-4 and TRBJ2-7, reads ETGVTQSPTHLIKTRGQQVTLRCSSQSGHNTVSWYQQALGQGPQFIFQYYREEENGRGNFPPRFSGLQFPNYSSELNVNALELDDSALYLCASSLDRGSYEQYFGPGTRLTVT.

The chain has TRBV18 and TRBJ2-1, with TRBD1 matching 11 bases. The V segment lost 1 base and the J segment 9 bases; nucleotides outside the gene matches: 5. The CDR3 has 15 amino acids. Per germline, CDR1 KGHSH and CDR2 LQKENI. This CDR3 reads CASSPLGQGAGEQFF. CDR3 DNA: TGTGCCAGCTCACCACTAGGACAGGGGGCGGGTGAGCAGTTCTTC. The variable domain in full, completed from reference TRBV18 and TRBJ2-1, reads NAGVMQNPRHLVRRRGQEARLRCSPMKGHSHVYWYRQLPEEGLKFMVYLQKENIIDESGMPKERFSAEFPKEGPSILRIQQVVRGDSAAYFCASSPLGQGAGEQFFGPGTRLTVL.

This chain uses TRBV6-5 with TRBJ2-2; D is possibly TRBD2 (5 bases). In germline, CDR1 is MNHEY, CDR2 SVGAGI. Trimming pared 11 bases from V and 1 base from J, leaving 8 bases between. This CDR3 spans 12 amino acids. DNA of the CDR3: TGTGCCGGCCGGGGGAACACCGGGGAGCTGTTTTTT. This translates into CAGRGNTGELFF.

The gene calls are TRBV18 and TRBJ1-6, with no clear D. The V gene lost 4 bases and the J gene lost 0 bases, with 13 bases spanning the gap. The CDR3 sequence is 17 residues long. Germline V gives CDR1 KGHSH, CDR2 LQKENI. The CDR3 spells CASSRARLSSYNSPLHF. CDR3 bases: TGTGCCAGCTCACGGGCCCGGTTGAGCTCCTATAATTCACCCCTCCACTTT.

Turning to this clone: The sample carries other DNA sequences with the same CDR3. V gene TRBV5-1 combines with J gene TRBJ2-5, with 7 bases identical to TRBD1. CDR1 SGHRS and CDR2 YFSETQ come from the germline V gene. The V gene end was trimmed by 4 bases and the J gene end by 2 bases; junction bases not matched to a gene: 2. The CDR3 spans 13 residues. The DNA of the CDR3 is TGCGCCAGCAGCCCGGACAGGCAAGAGACCCAGTACTTC. Its translation is CASSPDRQETQYF.

This clone was recorded once. V gene TRBV6-9 combines with J gene TRBJ1-4; 9 positions agree with TRBD1. The CDR3 contains 18 residues. J lost 7 bases, V lost 6 bases, and 18 bases had no gene match. Germline-derived CDR1 and CDR2 are MNHGY and SVAAGI. CDR3 loop: CASSHTGIWTGVSEKLFF. CDR3 nucleotide sequence: TGTGCCAGCAGCCATACGGGCATTTGGACAGGGGTAAGTGAAAAACTGTTTTTT.

This chain joins TRBV19 and TRBJ2-7; 7 nucleotides align to TRBD2. The CDR3 length is 13 residues. Germline lookup yields CDR1 LNHDA and CDR2 SQIVND (reference sequence). The ends lost 5 bases at V and 5 bases at J; junction bases unmatched: 6. CDR3 sequence (DNA): TGTGCCAGTAGTGCAACTAGCGTAGACGAGCAGTACTTC. Amino acids: CASSATSVDEQYF. Filled out from reference TRBV19 and TRBJ2-7, the complete variable domain reads DGGITQSPKYLFRKEGQNVTLSCEQNLNHDAMYWYRQDPGQGLRLIYYSQIVNDFQKGDIAEGYSVSREKKESFPLTVTSAQKNPTAFYLCASSATSVDEQYFGPGTRLTVT.

Remarks on this clone: At one boundary the junction diverges from the germline segment, which might be a read error. The V call is TRBV7-9, the J call TRBJ2-4, with D possibly being TRBD1 (6 bases). Germline V gives CDR1 SEHNR, CDR2 FQNEAQ (reference sequence). CDR3 length: 16 amino acids. In DNA form, the CDR3 reads TGTGCCAGCAGCCCTGGACAGACCCTAGCCAAAAACAGTCAGTACTTC. Translating it yields CASSPGQTLAKNSQYF.

This clone was seen more than once but under ten times. This sequence joins TRBV6-1 and TRBJ2-3; 8 bases are shared with TRBD1. V shed 4 bases, J shed 4 bases, and the junction held 4 bases outside the gene matches. The germline gives CDR1 MNHNS, CDR2 SASEGT. The CDR3 spans 14 residues. Written as DNA, the CDR3 is TGTGCCAGCAGTGTGGGGACAGGTGCAGATACGCAGTATTTT. Translating it yields CASSVGTGADTQYF.

A single count supports this clone. V is TRBV7-8 and J is TRBJ2-3; 11 bases are a match to TRBD2. Germline trimming cut 3 bases from V and 10 bases from J; bases unmatched to any gene: 12. Germline V gives CDR1 SGHVS, CDR2 FQNEAQ. This CDR3 is 16 amino acids long. CDR3 nucleotide sequence: TGTGCCAGCAGCTTCGAGACACTAGCGGGAGCAGGGGCGCAGTATTTT. This encodes CASSFETLAGAGAQYF.

The chain recombines TRBV4-3 with TRBJ2-7, with 7 bases matching TRBD2. Germline assignment: CDR1 LGHNA and CDR2 YSLEER. The CDR3 extends over 14 amino acids. J lost 5 bases, V lost 7 bases, and 11 bases had no gene match. This CDR3 is CASKTSRGGNEQYF. In nucleotides, the CDR3 is TGCGCCAGCAAGACCTCTCGGGGAGGGAACGAGCAGTACTTC.

The chain carries TRBV5-5 and TRBJ1-4; the D is unclear. Trimming pared 0 bases from V and 0 bases from J, leaving 9 bases between. This CDR3 contains 16 residues. The germline CDR1 and CDR2 sequences are SGHKS and YYEKEE (reference sequence). The CDR3: CASSLDRSATNEKLFF. CDR3 nucleotide sequence: TGTGCCAGCAGCTTGGACCGATCAGCAACTAATGAAAAACTGTTTTTT.

The V gene is TRBV30, the J gene TRBJ1-2; D uncertain. V shed 1 base and J shed 9 bases, with 12 bases lying between them. This CDR3 has 12 amino acids. CDR1 GTSNPN and CDR2 SVGIG come from the germline V gene (reference sequence). The CDR3 here is CAWSGESASYTF. DNA for the CDR3: TGTGCCTGGAGTGGGGAGTCGGCAAGCTACACCTTC.

The chain links TRBV7-9 to TRBJ1-6; tentatively, D is TRBD1 (6 bases). The CDR3 loop spans 16 amino acids. In germline, CDR1 is SEHNR, CDR2 FQNEAQ (reference sequence). The ends were cut back, 1 base at V and 14 bases at J, with 21 bases in the middle. The CDR3 coding sequence is TGTGCCAGCAGCTTAGGGAGGACAGTCCAGTTTGAATCCCTCCACTTT. As protein: CASSLGRTVQFESLHF.